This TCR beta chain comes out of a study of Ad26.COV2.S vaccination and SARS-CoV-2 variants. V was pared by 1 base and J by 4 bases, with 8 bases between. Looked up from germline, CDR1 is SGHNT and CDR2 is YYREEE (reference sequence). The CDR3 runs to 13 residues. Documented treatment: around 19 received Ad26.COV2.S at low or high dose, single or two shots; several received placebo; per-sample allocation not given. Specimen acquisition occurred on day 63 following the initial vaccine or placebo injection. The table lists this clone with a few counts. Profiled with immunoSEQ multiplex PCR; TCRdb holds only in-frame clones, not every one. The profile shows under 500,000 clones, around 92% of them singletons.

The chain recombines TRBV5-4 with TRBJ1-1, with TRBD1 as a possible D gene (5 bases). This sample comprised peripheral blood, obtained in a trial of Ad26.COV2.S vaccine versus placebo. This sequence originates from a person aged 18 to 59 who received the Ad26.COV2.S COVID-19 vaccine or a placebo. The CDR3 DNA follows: TGTGCCAGCAGCTTGAGTAGGGGCACTGAAGCTTTCTTT. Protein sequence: CASSLSRGTEAFF.